This T cell receptor beta chain was identified in a study of blood T cell repertoires in COVID-19. Turning to the study itself: Samples of COVID-19 (acute and convalescent) were obtained from the United States, Italy and Spain. PBMCs, B-cell-depleted T cells, or T cells provided the cDNA or gDNA that made up the material.

Germline V lookup: CDR1 LNHDA, CDR2 SQIVND (reference sequence). V lost 1 base and J lost 0, with 7 bases in between. The CDR3 has 15 amino acids. Original methodology: Estimates of nucleated cell counts were drawn from the amplification of reference gene primers. Assay used: immunoSEQ multiplex PCR; TCRdb lists only in-frame clones, some missing. V and J calls and clone size come straight from that table; D and trimming were deduced from the DNA. This sample carries about 90,000 clones, 75% to 95% of them seen once, and the ten largest clones take around 2.5%. The sequenced sample was peripheral blood. This sequence was found in a human donor with active COVID-19. The donor label of this sample is uncertain. The V call is TRBV19, the J call TRBJ2-4; D gene unclear. In DNA form, the CDR3 reads TGTGCCAGTAGTATAGCAACGGTAGCCAAAAACATTCAGTACTTC. Residues: CASSIATVAKNIQYF.